The 25 T cell receptor beta chains below were found in one sample sequenced in a study of identical twins. In TCRdb, the 5' RACE reads were re-called with MiXCR into one record per CDR3 protein. The sample consists of around 490,000 distinct CDR3 sequences, roughly 15% of them appearing once. The same data also contributed to another study, on yellow fever vaccine responses in identical twins.

The source material was CD4+ T cells sorted from blood. These TCRs come from a woman in her late teens or twenties in good health.

This clonotype was detected ten times or more. The V call is TRBV5-1, the J call TRBJ1-6, with D possibly matching TRBD1 (6 bases). Germline CDR1 and CDR2: SGHRS and YFSETQ. This CDR3 region has 15 residues. The ends were cut back, 0 bases at V and 6 bases at J, with 10 bases in the middle. The CDR3 is CASSLDTGINSPLHF. The CDR3 nucleotides are TGCGCCAGCAGCTTGGATACAGGGATTAATTCACCCCTCCACTTT.

This clonotype was counted many times. The CDR3 region is CSVMTDSYEQYV. The CDR3 bases are TGCAGCGTAATGACAGATTCCTACGAGCAGTACGTC. The chain combines TRBV29-1 with TRBJ2-7, with D maybe TRBD1 (5 bases). Trimming pared 6 bases from V and 1 base from J, leaving 10 bases between. This CDR3 is built from 12 residues. The V gene's germline CDR1 is SQVTM and CDR2 ANQGSEA.

The chain links TRBV12-3 or TRBV12-4 to TRBJ2-7; D is undetermined. This CDR3 has 12 amino acids. With 6 bases removed from V and 4 bases from J, the gap between germline ends came to 10 bases. CDR3 protein: CASSHTKYEQYF. The CDR3 DNA reads as TGTGCCAGCAGCCATACAAAGTACGAGCAGTACTTC.

This sequence joins TRBV6-1 and TRBJ1-5, with 12 positions matching TRBD1. This CDR3 contains 15 residues. Germline assignment: CDR1 MNHNS and CDR2 SASEGT. The junction had 7 bases not matched to a gene; V was cut back by 5 bases and J by 8 bases. Here the CDR3 reads CASSPGTGGSKPQHF. As DNA, the CDR3 is TGTGCCAGCAGTCCCGGGACAGGGGGCAGTAAGCCCCAGCATTTT.

This clonotype was seen at least ten times. CDR3 amino acids: CASTLAGGNQETQYF. The CDR3 region has the DNA TGTGCCAGCACCTTAGCGGGAGGAAATCAAGAGACCCAGTACTTC. The V call is TRBV12-3 or TRBV12-4, the J call TRBJ2-5; 10 bases line up with TRBD2. The CDR3 spans 15 residues. With V trimmed by 7 bases and J by 2 bases, 7 bases remained unmatched.

This clonotype was observed many times. The rearrangement links TRBV29-1 to TRBJ1-1; no clear D. The germline V gene encodes CDR1 SQVTM and CDR2 ANQGSEA. The CDR3 is made up of 11 amino acids. Trimming took off 7 bases at V and 0 bases at J, with 6 bases between the two ends. CDR3 amino acids: CSALMNTEAFF. The CDR3 coding sequence is TGCAGCGCCCTCATGAACACTGAAGCTTTCTTT.

This sequence joins TRBV11-3 and TRBJ2-7, with TRBD1 identical over 9 bases. The CDR3 covers 13 residues. J was trimmed by 5 bases and V by 5 bases; bases with no gene match: 4. Looked up from germline, CDR1 is SGHNT and CDR2 is YENEEA. Here the CDR3 reads CASSPGTGNEQYF. The CDR3 nucleotides are TGTGCCAGCAGCCCAGGGACAGGGAACGAGCAGTACTTC.

This clonotype appeared once. The chain employs TRBV28 and TRBJ1-4; 9 bases are a match to TRBD1. Trimming cost V 5 bases and J 8 bases; bases outside gene matches: 6. This CDR3 is 14 amino acids long. CDR1 and CDR2 (germline): MDHEN, SYDVKM. The CDR3 sequence: CASSRQGEREKLFF. The CDR3 DNA is TGTGCCAGCAGTCGACAGGGGGAGAGAGAAAAACTGTTTTTT.

A few counts support this clonotype. The genes are TRBV29-1 and TRBJ1-2; tentatively, D is TRBD1 (5 bases). This CDR3 comprises 14 residues. V lost 0 bases to trimming and J lost 4 bases, with 12 bases between them. Germline-derived CDR1 and CDR2 are SQVTM and ANQGSEA. For the CDR3, the DNA is TGCAGCGTTGAAGAAAGGGCAGGGCTCTATGGCTACACCTTC. It yields the protein CSVEERAGLYGYTF.

This rearrangement joins TRBV27 to TRBJ2-7; weak D call: TRBD1 (5 bases). The CDR3 contains 13 residues. Germline CDR1 MNHEY, CDR2 SMNVEV (reference sequence). V lost 0 bases and J lost 6, with 9 bases in between. The CDR3 loop is CASSLSWTFEQYF. CDR3 nucleotides: TGTGCCAGCAGTTTATCGTGGACATTCGAGCAGTACTTC.

This sequence joins TRBV10-3 and TRBJ2-5, with 7 bases aligning to TRBD1. Germline-derived CDR1 and CDR2 are ENHRY and SYGVKD. The CDR3 totals 15 residues. V gave up 2 bases and J gave up 4 bases; unmatched junction bases: 7. The CDR3 nucleotides are TGTGCCATCAGTGAGAAAGGGGGCCGGGGAGAGACCCAGTACTTC. Protein sequence: CAISEKGGRGETQYF.

In this sample, this clonotype turned up many times. This chain connects TRBV5-1 to TRBJ2-3; no firm D call. CDR1 and CDR2 (germline): SGHRS, YFSETQ. The CDR3 covers 15 residues. Trimming took off 0 bases at V and 3 bases at J, with 11 bases between the two ends. For the CDR3, the DNA is TGCGCCAGCAGCTTGGCCGGCAGTTCGACAGATACGCAGTATTTT. Translation gives CASSLAGSSTDTQYF.

The DNA for the CDR3 is TGTGCCAGCAGACACTTGAAAGGGGCCTACAATGAGCAGTTCTTC. Protein sequence: CASRHLKGAYNEQFF. The V and J genes are TRBV11-2 and TRBJ2-1, with TRBD1 as a possible D gene (5 bases). Germline CDR1 is SGHAT and CDR2 is FQNNGV. The CDR3 sequence is 15 residues long. V was trimmed by 6 bases and J by 2 bases, leaving 14 bases between them.

The chain recombines TRBV3-1 with TRBJ2-7; the match to TRBD2 covers 11 bases. The V and J ends lost 5 bases and 0 bases, in that order; junction bases with no gene match: 0. Germline-derived CDR1 and CDR2 are LGHDT and YNNKEL (reference sequence). This CDR3 is built from 14 residues. The DNA of the CDR3 is TGTGCCAGCAGCACTAGCGGGAGCTCCTACGAGCAGTACTTC. Translating gives CASSTSGSSYEQYF.

The CDR3 sequence is CATSSTGAGLTGELFF. DNA of the CDR3: TGTGCCACCAGTTCGACAGGGGCTGGCTTAACCGGGGAGCTGTTTTTT. V is TRBV24-1 and J is TRBJ2-2; 8 bases map to TRBD1. This CDR3 region has 16 residues. Losses at the gene ends were 6 bases for V and 5 bases for J; bases not matched to a gene: 10. The germline V gene has CDR1 KGHDR and CDR2 SFDVKD.

This sequence joins TRBV6-6 and TRBJ1-2; D is unclear. CDR1 MNHNY and CDR2 SVGAGI come from the germline V gene (reference sequence). Trimming shortened V by 2 bases and J by 10 bases, and 8 bases separated the two germline ends. The CDR3 is made up of 11 amino acids. CDR3 coding DNA: TGTGCCAGCAGTTACGGTTTGGACTACACCTTC. This sequence encodes CASSYGLDYTF.

This clonotype was found a few times. This chain joins TRBV7-9 and TRBJ1-1; a weak D match, TRBD1 (6 bases). Germline CDR1 is SEHNR and CDR2 is FQNEAQ (reference sequence). Trimming shortened V by 5 bases and J by 4 bases, and 17 bases separated the two germline ends. There are 15 residues in the CDR3. In DNA form, the CDR3 reads TGTGCCAGCAGCCACCAACAGGGCCGGGGCACTGAAGCTTTCTTT. Its translation is CASSHQQGRGTEAFF.

This clonotype was observed a few times. Here the CDR3 DNA reads TGTGCCAGCTCAACAAACCCCGGGACTAGCGTCGGGGAGCTGTTTTTT. It is translated as CASSTNPGTSVGELFF. The V gene is TRBV18, the J gene TRBJ2-2, with 10 bases that match TRBD2. This CDR3 is built from 16 residues. The V gene's germline CDR1 is KGHSH and CDR2 LQKENI. V gave up 5 bases and J gave up 7 bases; unmatched junction bases: 10.

This clonotype was seen more than once but under ten times. The V call is TRBV10-3, the J call TRBJ2-1, with 7 bases identical to TRBD1. The CDR3 loop spans 14 amino acids. V lost 0 bases, J lost 7 bases, and 3 bases stayed unmatched. Germline CDR1 ENHRY, CDR2 SYGVKD. The CDR3 loop reads CAISESDRANEQFF. DNA for the CDR3: TGTGCCATCAGTGAGTCTGACAGGGCGAATGAGCAGTTCTTC.

This clonotype was observed a few times. This rearrangement joins TRBV19 to TRBJ2-1; D could derive from TRBD1 or TRBD2 (5 bases each). This CDR3 is built from 16 residues. Trimming removed 6 bases from V and 4 bases from J, with 19 bases in between. Germline V gives CDR1 LNHDA, CDR2 SQIVND (reference sequence). The CDR3 nucleotides read TGTGCCAGTAGCGGCTGGGACCCCTCAACATACAATGAGCAGTTCTTC. Translated, it gives CASSGWDPSTYNEQFF.

The V call is TRBV11-3, the J call TRBJ2-1, with 7 bases aligning to TRBD2. The V gene end was trimmed by 5 bases and the J gene end by 8 bases; junction bases not matched to a gene: 18. CDR1 is SGHNT, CDR2 YENEEA, per germline. The CDR3 has 17 amino acids. CDR3 bases: TGTGCCAGCAGCCTCAGCAAACTAGCGAGGAGTATCGATGAGCAGTTCTTC. Protein: CASSLSKLARSIDEQFF.

A single count supports this clonotype. The V gene is TRBV6-1, the J gene TRBJ2-3, with a weak D call TRBD2 (6 bases). V lost 8 bases, J lost 2 bases, and 17 bases lay in between. The CDR3 has 15 residues. The germline CDR1 and CDR2 sequences are MNHNS and SASEGT. CDR3 sequence reads: CASRRLGGPTDTQYF. The CDR3 coding sequence is TGTGCCAGCCGGCGGCTAGGAGGGCCCACAGATACGCAGTATTTT.

V is TRBV12-3 or TRBV12-4 and J is TRBJ2-1; tentative D call: TRBD2 (6 bases). Trimming took off 6 bases at V and 4 bases at J, with 16 bases between the two ends. CDR3 length: 15 residues. CDR3 nucleotides: TGTGCCAGCAGCGGGACTCAGACTGGGTACAATGAGCAGTTCTTC. It codes for CASSGTQTGYNEQFF.

The chain joins TRBV6-1 to TRBJ1-1, with D possibly matching TRBD1 (6 bases). V was pared by 4 bases and J by 10 bases, with 13 bases between. This CDR3 is 12 amino acids long. CDR1 and CDR2 (germline): MNHNS, SASEGT. The CDR3 bases are TGTGCCAGCAGTGTTGGGGGCCGAGTAGCTTTCTTT. Protein product: CASSVGGRVAFF.

This chain connects TRBV7-6 to TRBJ2-1; TRBD2 agrees at 10 bases. With V trimmed by 1 base and J by 9 bases, 12 bases remained unmatched. Looked up from germline, CDR1 is SGHVS and CDR2 is FNYEAQ. The CDR3 runs to 17 residues. The DNA for the CDR3 is TGTGCCAGCAGCTTAGAAGTCGGGACTAGCGCTACCGGTGAGCAGTTCTTC. Translated, it gives CASSLEVGTSATGEQFF.